This T cell receptor (beta chain) was profiled in a study of prognosis after radiotherapy for stage I lung cancer (dated by TCRdb to about 2021). With respect to the entire study: Between early 2018 and early 2019, approximately 20 stage I NSCLC patients were enrolled in Nanjing, China. A few patients had oligometastatic NSCLC after their primary tumor was surgically resected, and 14 to 15 patients had newly diagnosed primary stage I lung tumors. Every patient was regarded as medically inoperable, because of comorbidities in around eleven cases and refusal of surgery in roughly seven cases. The cohort included about a dozen men and five or six women, with a median age of about 79 years and a range of about 50 to 90 years. Roughly eleven patients had adenocarcinoma and several had squamous cell carcinoma as the tumor histology. Using image-guided IMRT or VMAT, SBRT was delivered in 3 to 5 fractions at a biologically effective dose of at least 100 Gy. Concurrent therapy was not administered to any patient alongside SBRT. Distant metastases were developed by four of the 19 patients after SBRT, at a median of roughly 7 months, whereas no significant progression was observed in the other 15 patients. This study profiled peripheral blood TCR beta repertoires from stage I NSCLC patients before and after stereotactic body radiotherapy and linked the repertoires to distant failure. For each of the 20 or so patients, one blood sample was taken before SBRT and one after, so the study sequenced around 40 samples in total. The paper's findings and limits, for the study overall: Limitations of the study included a small cohort and short follow-up, and the study findings need independent validation. Whether the expanded TCR clones were tumor-specific was not determined. Post-SBRT Shannon entropy and its change from baseline were lower in patients who developed distant metastases; baseline Shannon entropy was not associated with metastases. All reported P values were unadjusted for multiple comparisons. TRBV and TRBJ usage frequencies reportedly differed by metastasis status, in two V genes at baseline and in nine V and two J genes after SBRT. A decrease in unique TCR clone counts was observed after SBRT (median 10,088 before versus fewer than 8,000 after; Wilcoxon paired P=0.011).

The TCR beta CDR3 region was amplified from genomic DNA by two rounds of multiplex PCR. In the first round of PCR, primers specific to each TRBV and TRBJ gene were used, and the primer sequences are filed in Chinese patent CN105087789A. Universal primers were used in the second PCR round. The Roche High Pure PCR Template Preparation Kit was used to extract genomic DNA from frozen PBMCs. Paired-end sequencing with 151 bp reads was performed on the libraries using an Illumina HiSeq 3000. As for how the authors treated the data: CutAdapt was used to remove raw reads lacking the multiplex PCR primer sequences. Using PEAR, the high-quality paired reads were merged into contigs. By aligning each contig to reference sequences, MiXCR assigned the TRB V, D and J gene segments to that contig. CDR3 sequences were clustered by base quality and sequence similarity to remove sequencing errors. Shannon entropy normalized by the natural log of productive TCR sequence number was used as the measure of diversity. Clonality was defined as one minus Shannon entropy divided by the natural log of the number of unique clonotypes. Using the Youden index from ROC curves, the researchers picked the repertoire-metric cut-offs for progression-free survival, and all analyses were carried out in R 3.5.3. TCRdb itself trimmed the public reads at Q25 with fastp, ran MiXCR and retained productive beta chains. For every CDR3 protein sequence, its rows merge into one entry that carries the most common genes and DNA. None of the V and J calls come from the authors' own analysis; TCRdb made them. The sample table shows 15,000 to 20,000 distinct CDR3 sequences, and roughly 28% are seen once. The ten largest make up around a fifth of the sample.

This clonotype showed up many times. What this receptor recognizes is not known. Base qualities are not provided; no much larger clone lies one nucleotide away. Measured from the cysteine to the phenylalanine, the CDR3 is 14 residues long. The DNA shown is the 42-base CDR3, in frame from base 1. The germline V gene specifies SGHDN as CDR1 and FVKESK as CDR2. The junction shows trimming of 3 bases on V and 3 bases on J, plus 11 bases between the germline ends. A history of other malignancies or of prior chemotherapy or radiotherapy was absent in all patients, and node-negative disease was shown on CT and PET/CT in all patients. At each of two time points, about 6 milliliters of peripheral venous blood were collected into EDTA tubes. Ficoll-Paque Plus density-gradient centrifugation was used to isolate PBMCs. Right after collection, samples were placed at -80 degrees C and kept there until analysis.

This receptor was obtained from a donor at least 50 years old with non-small cell lung cancer. Sequencing was performed on PBMCs, taken before or after stereotactic body radiation therapy (not recorded which). This chain is built from TRBV14 and TRBJ1-2; possibly the D gene is TRBD1, per 6 matching bases. For the CDR3, the sequence is CASSHWTADYGYTF. The nucleotides are TGTGCCAGCAGCCACTGGACAGCGGACTATGGCTACACCTTC.